This is a list of T cell receptor beta chains from one sample in a study of blood T cell repertoires in COVID-19. The data were produced by immunoSEQ multiplex PCR, yet TCRdb's version contains in-frame clones alone and is incomplete. The table shows 130,000 to 150,000 clones, with about 83% occurring only once. The sequencing sample was made of PBMCs or T cells enriched from blood (not recorded which). The receptors shown here come from a woman aged 45-65 years who had been exposed to COVID-19. Both conserved end residues are part of each CDR3. The order of the fields is J gene, D gene, clone size, V gene, CDR3 DNA, CDR3 protein. The D gene is left open where the match is weak. The size of a clone is reported for some rows only, either as once, few or many, or as a class for expanded clones.

j_gene: TRBJ1-1; d_gene: -; abundance: -; v_gene: TRBV15; CDR3nt: TGTGCCACCAGCAGAGCCAGGGGTCTTACTGAAGCTTTCTTT; CDR3aa: CATSRARGLTEAFF
j_gene: TRBJ1-2; d_gene: -; abundance: -; v_gene: TRBV6-5; CDR3nt: TGTGCCAGCAGTTACTCGTCCCGCTACAACTATGGCTACACCTTC; CDR3aa: CASSYSSRYNYGYTF
j_gene: TRBJ1-4; d_gene: -; abundance: -; v_gene: TRBV5-1; CDR3nt: TGCGCCAGCAGCTCGGGAGGGAGGGGTAATGAAAAACTGTTTTTT; CDR3aa: CASSSGGRGNEKLFF
j_gene: TRBJ2-7; d_gene: TRBD2; abundance: -; v_gene: TRBV6-1; CDR3nt: TGTGCCAGCAGTGCGTTACTAGCGGGAATCACTTACGAGCAGTACTTC; CDR3aa: CASSALLAGITYEQYF
j_gene: TRBJ1-2; d_gene: -; abundance: -; v_gene: TRBV7-9; CDR3nt: TGTGCCAGTACCCGGCGGGACTATGGCTACACCTTC; CDR3aa: CASTRRDYGYTF
j_gene: TRBJ2-7; d_gene: TRBD2; abundance: few; v_gene: TRBV6-5; CDR3nt: TGTGCCAGCAGTATGTCTAGCGGGGGGGCCGACGAGCAGTACTTC; CDR3aa: CASSMSSGGADEQYF
j_gene: TRBJ1-5; d_gene: -; abundance: -; v_gene: TRBV7-8; CDR3nt: TGTGCCAGCAGCCGGACCAGACAGACGAATCAGCCCCAGCATTTT; CDR3aa: CASSRTRQTNQPQHF
j_gene: TRBJ1-4; d_gene: TRBD1; abundance: -; v_gene: TRBV2; CDR3nt: TGTGCCAGCAGGATCCGGGACAGAGAAAAACTGTTTTTT; CDR3aa: CASRIRDREKLFF
j_gene: TRBJ1-6; d_gene: TRBD1; abundance: -; v_gene: TRBV7-2; CDR3nt: TGTGCCAGCAGCTCCGTTGCGGCACAGGGGGCAAGTTCACCCCTCCACTTT; CDR3aa: CASSSVAAQGASSPLHF
j_gene: TRBJ2-7; d_gene: TRBD2; abundance: -; v_gene: TRBV3-1/TRBV3-2; CDR3nt: TGTGCCAGCAGCCAAGAGAGGACTAGCGGGCATTCCTACGAGCAGTACTTC; CDR3aa: CASSQERTSGHSYEQYF
j_gene: TRBJ2-3; d_gene: -; abundance: -; v_gene: TRBV9; CDR3nt: TGTGCCAGCAGCGTAGTTGGCGGAGCCACAGATACGCAGTATTTT; CDR3aa: CASSVVGGATDTQYF
j_gene: TRBJ1-1; d_gene: -; abundance: -; v_gene: TRBV19; CDR3nt: TGTGCCAGTAGTATTACTATTTTAGGCACTGAAGCTTTCTTT; CDR3aa: CASSITILGTEAFF
j_gene: TRBJ2-1; d_gene: -; abundance: -; v_gene: TRBV3-1/TRBV3-2; CDR3nt: TGTGCCAGCAGCCAAGTACAGCACAATGAGCAGTTCTTC; CDR3aa: CASSQVQHNEQFF
j_gene: TRBJ2-1; d_gene: TRBD2; abundance: -; v_gene: TRBV6-4; CDR3nt: TGTGCCAGCAGTACTAGCGGCGCCGGGAGTGAGCAGTTCTTC; CDR3aa: CASSTSGAGSEQFF
j_gene: TRBJ2-7; d_gene: TRBD2; abundance: -; v_gene: TRBV19; CDR3nt: TGTGCCAGTAGTGGAGGAGCCGGGCTAGCGGGAGGGAACACCGGGCTCGGGGAGCAGTACTTC; CDR3aa: CASSGGAGLAGGNTGLGEQYF
j_gene: TRBJ2-1; d_gene: TRBD2; abundance: -; v_gene: TRBV7-2; CDR3nt: TGTGCCAGCAGCTTAGCAGCGGGAGGCCACAATGAGCAGTTCTTC; CDR3aa: CASSLAAGGHNEQFF
j_gene: TRBJ2-2; d_gene: TRBD1; abundance: -; v_gene: TRBV27; CDR3nt: TGTGCCAGCAGTTTATTAGGTGGACAGGGCACCGGGGAGCTGTTTTTT; CDR3aa: CASSLLGGQGTGELFF
j_gene: TRBJ2-2; d_gene: -; abundance: -; v_gene: TRBV29-1; CDR3nt: TGCAGCGTTCAGGTGTCGAACACCGGGGAGCTGTTTTTT; CDR3aa: CSVQVSNTGELFF
j_gene: TRBJ2-7; d_gene: TRBD1; abundance: -; v_gene: TRBV27; CDR3nt: TGTGCCAGCAGTTGGGGACAGGACGCATTCTACGAGCAGTACTTC; CDR3aa: CASSWGQDAFYEQYF
j_gene: TRBJ2-7; d_gene: -; abundance: -; v_gene: TRBV30; CDR3nt: TGTGCCTGGAGTGTATTAGGGGACACTAGCGAGCAGTACTTC; CDR3aa: CAWSVLGDTSEQYF
j_gene: TRBJ2-7; d_gene: -; abundance: few; v_gene: TRBV28; CDR3nt: TGTGCCAGCAGCCCTGGGGCGTGGACGGTCGCCTACGAGCAGTACTTC; CDR3aa: CASSPGAWTVAYEQYF
j_gene: TRBJ1-2; d_gene: -; abundance: -; v_gene: TRBV2; CDR3nt: TGTGCCAGCAGTGAAGTCTGGCAGGACTATGGCTACACCTTC; CDR3aa: CASSEVWQDYGYTF
j_gene: TRBJ2-1; d_gene: TRBD2; abundance: -; v_gene: TRBV7-2; CDR3nt: TGTGCCAGCAGCTTCGGGGGGGTCGATGAGCAGTTCTTC; CDR3aa: CASSFGGVDEQFF
j_gene: TRBJ1-2; d_gene: -; abundance: -; v_gene: TRBV6-1; CDR3nt: TGTGCCAGCAGTGAAGCTCCCAGGGGCGGTGGCTACACCTTC; CDR3aa: CASSEAPRGGGYTF
j_gene: TRBJ1-2; d_gene: -; abundance: -; v_gene: TRBV5-4; CDR3nt: TGTGCCAGCAGCTTGCTGGGGCGCCCCGGCTACACCTTC; CDR3aa: CASSLLGRPGYTF
j_gene: TRBJ2-2; d_gene: TRBD1; abundance: -; v_gene: TRBV9; CDR3nt: TGTGCCAGCAGCGGCCGGGACAGGGAACGTCCCGGGGAGCTGTTTTTT; CDR3aa: CASSGRDRERPGELFF
j_gene: TRBJ2-1; d_gene: TRBD1; abundance: -; v_gene: TRBV10-1; CDR3nt: TGCGCCAGCAGTGGTTGGACAGGGGAGGGTAATGAGCAGTTCTTC; CDR3aa: CASSGWTGEGNEQFF
j_gene: TRBJ2-7; d_gene: TRBD1; abundance: -; v_gene: TRBV6-5; CDR3nt: TGTGCCAGCAGTTACGTGACAGGGGACCGGTACGAGCAGTACTTC; CDR3aa: CASSYVTGDRYEQYF
j_gene: TRBJ2-1; d_gene: TRBD2; abundance: -; v_gene: TRBV6-5; CDR3nt: TGTGCCAGCAGTTACTCTCCTAGCGGGAGTATTCATGAGCAGTTCTTC; CDR3aa: CASSYSPSGSIHEQFF
j_gene: TRBJ2-2; d_gene: TRBD2; abundance: few; v_gene: TRBV10-2; CDR3nt: TGCGCCAGCAGTGCAAGCGGGGGGGACACCGGGGAGCTGTTTTTT; CDR3aa: CASSASGGDTGELFF
j_gene: TRBJ2-1; d_gene: -; abundance: once; v_gene: TRBV12-3/TRBV12-4; CDR3nt: TGTGCCAGCAGGGGGCCCAATGAGCAGTTCTTC; CDR3aa: CASRGPNEQFF
j_gene: TRBJ1-1; d_gene: -; abundance: -; v_gene: TRBV9; CDR3nt: TGTGCCAGCAGCGTCGGTGCGTTTCCTGAAGCTTTCTTT; CDR3aa: CASSVGAFPEAFF
j_gene: TRBJ2-7; d_gene: -; abundance: few; v_gene: TRBV20-1; CDR3nt: TGCAGTGCTCCTGACACTTCCGAGCAGTACTTC; CDR3aa: CSAPDTSEQYF
j_gene: TRBJ2-1; d_gene: TRBD1; abundance: -; v_gene: TRBV5-1; CDR3nt: TGCGCCAGCAGACCGTGGACAGGGGGCATCAATGAGCAGTTCTTC; CDR3aa: CASRPWTGGINEQFF
j_gene: TRBJ2-5; d_gene: -; abundance: -; v_gene: TRBV19; CDR3nt: TGTGCCAGTAGTATTATGGCAGGGGAAGAGACCCAGTACTTC; CDR3aa: CASSIMAGEETQYF
j_gene: TRBJ2-7; d_gene: -; abundance: -; v_gene: TRBV6-5; CDR3nt: TGTGCCAGCAGACCCGGAGGGCCTTTCTACGAGCAGTACTTC; CDR3aa: CASRPGGPFYEQYF
j_gene: TRBJ2-1; d_gene: TRBD2; abundance: -; v_gene: TRBV4-1; CDR3nt: TGCGCCAGCAGCCAAGAACGGGGCGGGGGGGCTGGTATGTTCTTC; CDR3aa: CASSQERGGGAGMFF
j_gene: TRBJ2-5; d_gene: TRBD2; abundance: -; v_gene: TRBV15; CDR3nt: TGTGCCACCAGCAGATCACCTAGCGGGCGCCAAGAGACCCAGTACTTC; CDR3aa: CATSRSPSGRQETQYF
j_gene: TRBJ2-1; d_gene: TRBD1; abundance: -; v_gene: TRBV5-1; CDR3nt: TGCGCCAGCAGCTTAGTTTTAACGGGACAGGGGGCTAGGGAGCAGTTCTTC; CDR3aa: CASSLVLTGQGAREQFF